This T cell receptor (beta chain) was identified during a study of Ad26.COV2.S vaccination and SARS-CoV-2 variants. V lost 5 bases to trimming and J lost 1 base, with 12 bases between them. From germline, CDR1 is SGHTA and CDR2 FQGNSA. The CDR3 contains 15 residues. Treatment denoted: around 19 received Ad26.COV2.S at low or high dose, single or two shots; roughly five received placebo; per-sample allocation not given. The samples were gathered on day 63 after the first injection of vaccine or placebo. The protocol was immunoSEQ multiplex PCR, while the TCRdb copy is restricted to in-frame clones and leaves out a portion. The sample lists approximately 460,000 clones, about 88% occurring once.

The material was peripheral blood, obtained in a trial of Ad26.COV2.S vaccine versus placebo. The origin of this receptor is a person aged 18-60 years who received the Ad26.COV2.S COVID-19 vaccine or a placebo. The J gene is TRBJ1-5, the V gene TRBV7-2; maybe TRBD1 (5 bases). CDR3 residues: CASSPLRGSNQPQHF. In DNA form, the CDR3 reads TGTGCCAGCAGCCCTTTAAGGGGAAGCAATCAGCCCCAGCATTTT.